The rows below give T cell receptor beta chains drawn from one sample of a study of radiation and T cells in renal cell carcinoma. TCRdb's copy holds only in-frame clones and misses some; the assay was immunoSEQ multiplex PCR. This sample has roughly 45,000 clones, with roughly 85% found just once. Sequenced here: blood, sampled from a patient whose treatment included radiotherapy and nephrectomy. These receptors were taken from a woman in her 70s with renal cell carcinoma. Both conserved end residues are part of each CDR3. The D gene is left open where the match is weak. Some rows have no size entry. The others give once, few or many, or a class for an expanded clone.

d_gene	abundance	v_gene	j_gene	CDR3aa	CDR3nt
TRBD2	few	TRBV7-9	TRBJ2-2	CASSSSLADGELFF	TGTGCCAGCAGCTCCAGCCTAGCGGATGGGGAGCTGTTTTTT
-	-	TRBV5-8	TRBJ2-2	CASSSNRGSGGELFF	TGTGCCAGCAGCTCTAATCGGGGGAGTGGCGGGGAGCTGTTTTTT
-	-	TRBV15	TRBJ2-5	CATSRDLGRETQYF	TGTGCCACCAGCAGAGATTTAGGGCGAGAGACCCAGTACTTC
-	few	TRBV11-2	TRBJ2-5	CASSFGSLAGEETQYF	TGTGCCAGCAGCTTTGGTTCATTGGCAGGGGAAGAGACCCAGTACTTC
-	-	TRBV2	TRBJ2-6	CASSEMSQPGPSRANVLTF	TGTGCCAGCAGTGAAATGAGTCAGCCGGGGCCCTCTCGGGCCAACGTCCTGACTTTC
TRBD2	-	TRBV2	TRBJ2-7	CASRPFAGGPNEQYF	TGTGCCAGCAGGCCGTTTGCGGGAGGGCCCAACGAGCAGTACTTC
TRBD2	-	TRBV10-2	TRBJ2-3	CASSERGLAGGPTTDTQYF	TGCGCCAGCAGTGAGCGGGGTCTAGCGGGGGGGCCTACCACAGATACGCAGTATTTT
-	-	TRBV7-5	TRBJ1-4	CASSLELNEKLFF	TGTGCCAGCAGCCTAGAGCTTAATGAAAAACTGTTTTTT
-	few	TRBV30	TRBJ1-2	CAWSVSRAEGYTF	TGTGCCTGGAGTGTGTCCCGGGCGGAAGGCTACACCTTC
-	-	TRBV11-2	TRBJ2-5	CASSYGQTQETQYF	TGTGCCAGCAGCTACGGACAGACTCAAGAGACCCAGTACTTC
-	-	TRBV11-2	TRBJ2-7	CASRRDGLSNTYEQYF	TGTGCCAGCCGCCGGGACGGACTATCTAATACCTACGAGCAGTACTTC
TRBD1	few	TRBV2	TRBJ1-1	CARERGTGFLYTEAFF	TGTGCCAGAGAAAGAGGGACAGGGTTTTTGTACACTGAAGCTTTCTTT